Below, 29 T cell receptor beta chains from the same sample are listed, as sequenced in a study of blood T cells in healthy people across ages. Combining a sample-barcoded 5' primer with a J-beta primer mix, a second PCR ran for about 6 to 12 cycles. TCRdb redid the calling of the 5' RACE reads with MiXCR, one entry per CDR3 protein. The sample has some 1.5 million distinct CDR3 sequences; roughly 27% are singletons. Sequencing was performed on blood. All receptors derive from a woman aged 25 to 39 in good health.

This sequence joins TRBV27 and TRBJ2-3, with TRBD2 identical over 11 bases. Losses at the gene ends were 5 bases for V and 1 base for J; bases not matched to a gene: 8. Germline assignment: CDR1 MNHEY and CDR2 SMNVEV (reference sequence). The CDR3 is 17 amino acids. CDR3 sequence: CASSASGGRRGTDTQYF. The CDR3 DNA follows: TGTGCCAGCAGTGCTAGCGGGGGGCGAAGGGGCACAGATACGCAGTATTTT.

The CDR3 sequence: CASSQGCGGYTF. In DNA, the CDR3 is TGTGCCAGCAGCCAGGGGTGCGGAGGCTACACCTTC. The rearrangement joins TRBV3-1 to TRBJ1-2; D remains unclear. CDR3 length equals 12 residues. With 3 bases removed from V and 8 bases from J, the gap between germline ends came to 10 bases. The germline gives CDR1 LGHDT, CDR2 YNNKEL (reference sequence).

The CDR3 DNA sequence: TGCAGCGTTGGGGAAGCAAGTAGTGATCAGCCCCAGCATTTT. Translation gives CSVGEASSDQPQHF. V is TRBV29-1 and J is TRBJ1-5; D remains ambiguous. Germline lookup yields CDR1 SQVTM and CDR2 ANQGSEA. V gave up 4 bases and J gave up 5 bases, with 15 bases separating them. CDR3 length: 14 residues.

This clonotype was picked up a small number of times. The chain recombines TRBV29-1 with TRBJ2-3; D may be TRBD2 (8 bases). The V end was cut by 3 bases, the J end by 10 bases, with 23 bases between. Germline lookup yields CDR1 SQVTM and CDR2 ANQGSEA. The CDR3 totals 15 residues. In nucleotides, the CDR3 is TGCAGCGTTGAGAGCGGGACTAGGGCCCAGGGGGCGCAGTATTTT. It encodes CSVESGTRAQGAQYF.

The rearrangement joins TRBV27 to TRBJ2-1, with 8 bases that match TRBD2. The germline CDR1 and CDR2 sequences are MNHEY and SMNVEV (reference sequence). CDR3 length equals 13 residues. Losses at the gene ends were 7 bases for V and 9 bases for J; bases not matched to a gene: 8. The CDR3 DNA follows: TGTGCCAGCACCCCTATTCTAGCGGGTGAGCAGTTCTTC. Translated: CASTPILAGEQFF.

The J gene is TRBJ2-7, the V gene TRBV7-9, with 9 bases aligning to TRBD1. CDR1 and CDR2 (germline): SEHNR, FQNEAQ (reference sequence). The CDR3 has 15 amino acids. Trimming at V came to 4 bases and at J to 10 bases, leaving 14 bases not matched to a gene. The CDR3 DNA is TGTGCCAGCAGCTCCACCGGGACAGGGAGTGAGACCCAGTACGTC. Translation: CASSSTGTGSETQYV.

This clonotype was recorded a few times. The gene calls are TRBV5-5 and TRBJ2-5, with 12 bases lining up with TRBD2. The CDR3 has 17 residues. Germline V lookup: CDR1 SGHKS, CDR2 YYEKEE (reference sequence). Germline trimming cut 0 bases from V and 13 bases from J; bases unmatched to any gene: 16. CDR3 nucleotide sequence: TGTGCCAGCAGCTTGGGACTAGCGGGAGACACCTACAATGAGCGGTACTTC. It encodes CASSLGLAGDTYNERYF. The full variable domain, with the rest looked up from reference TRBV5-5 and TRBJ2-5, is DAGVTQSPTHLIKTRGQQVTLRCSPISGHKSVSWYQQVLGQGPQFIFQYYEKEERGRGNFPDRFSARQFPNYSSELNVNALLLGDSALYLCASSLGLAGDTYNERYFGPGTRLLVL.

Remarks on this clonotype: An end of the junction does not agree with germline; a read error may underlie this. This rearrangement joins TRBV28 to TRBJ2-1; 8 positions match TRBD1. The length of the CDR3 is 16 residues. Germline CDR1 is MDHEN and CDR2 is SYDVKM. The chain's CDR3 is CACSSPQGGSYNEQFF. In nucleotides, the CDR3 is TGTGCCTGCAGTTCACCACAGGGGGGCAGCTACAATGAGCAGTTCTTC.

The chain has TRBV25-1 and TRBJ1-1, with D hard to call. Germline V gene lookup returns CDR1 MGHDK and CDR2 SYGVNS. The CDR3 is 14 amino acids. V was shortened by 4 bases and J by 0 bases, with 9 bases between the two germline ends. The CDR3 DNA reads as TGTGCCAGCAGTGCCAGACACTTGAACACTGAAGCTTTCTTT. Its protein product is CASSARHLNTEAFF. The full variable domain, completed using reference TRBV25-1 and TRBJ1-1, is EADIYQTPRYLVIGTGKKITLECSQTMGHDKMYWYQQDPGMELHLIHYSYGVNSTEKGDLSSESTVSRIRTEHFPLTLESARPSHTSQYLCASSARHLNTEAFFGQGTRLTVV.

This clonotype came up many times. This sequence joins TRBV5-5 and TRBJ2-1; D is unclear. CDR3 length equals 13 residues. Germline CDR1 SGHKS, CDR2 YYEKEE (reference sequence). The germline V and J ends were trimmed by 1 base and 5 bases, with 7 bases remaining between them. CDR3 residues: CASSLPRNNEQFF. The CDR3 DNA reads TGTGCCAGCAGCTTGCCCCGGAACAATGAGCAGTTCTTC.

This clonotype was seen ten or more times. This chain uses TRBV5-1 with TRBJ2-1; D is tentatively TRBD1 or TRBD2 (5 bases each). This CDR3 has 16 residues. Germline V gene data show CDR1 as SGHRS and CDR2 as YFSETQ. V was pared by 0 bases and J by 0 bases, with 10 bases between. The CDR3 loop reads CASSLGGTVSYNEQFF. The CDR3 bases are TGCGCCAGCAGCTTGGGAGGGACGGTCTCCTACAATGAGCAGTTCTTC. The entire variable domain, with the rest obtained from reference TRBV5-1 and TRBJ2-1, is as follows: KAGVTQTPRYLIKTRGQQVTLSCSPISGHRSVSWYQQTPGQGLQFLFEYFSETQRNKGNFPGRFSGRQFSNSRSEMNVSTLELGDSALYLCASSLGGTVSYNEQFFGPGTRLTVL.

V is TRBV7-8 and J is TRBJ1-2; 7 bases are a match to TRBD1. The CDR3 length is 18 residues. The ends lost 4 bases at V and 8 bases at J; junction bases unmatched: 22. Germline V lookup: CDR1 SGHVS, CDR2 FQNEAQ. CDR3 protein: CASSSRSPKQGKGTGYTF. The DNA for the CDR3 is TGTGCCAGCAGCTCGAGGTCCCCTAAACAGGGGAAGGGGACGGGCTACACCTTC.

The chain joins TRBV29-1 to TRBJ1-1; perhaps TRBD1 as D (5 bases). V was pared by 6 bases and J by 4 bases, with 15 bases between. Looked up from germline, CDR1 is SQVTM and CDR2 is ANQGSEA. The CDR3 runs 13 residues. CDR3 region: CSVPGVWGTEAFF. The CDR3, as DNA: TGCAGCGTCCCGGGGGTATGGGGCACTGAAGCTTTCTTT. Based on the CDR3 plus reference TRBV29-1 and TRBJ1-1, the full variable domain is SAVISQKPSRDICQRGTSLTIQCQVDSQVTMMFWYRQQPGQSLTLIATANQGSEATYESGFVIDKFPISRPNLTFSTLTVSNMSPEDSSIYLCSVPGVWGTEAFFGQGTRLTVV.

The DNA for the CDR3 is TGCGCCACCAAGCTCACCCCGGACAGGGAGGGTGATACGCAGTATTTT. It translates to CATKLTPDREGDTQYF. The gene calls are TRBV5-1 and TRBJ2-3; weak D call: TRBD1 (8 bases). This CDR3 has 16 amino acids. Germline CDR1 is SGHRS and CDR2 is YFSETQ. Trimming removed 9 bases from V and 6 bases from J, with 26 bases in between.

This sequence joins TRBV10-3 and TRBJ2-1; the D gene is possibly TRBD2 (5 bases). Trimming took 3 bases from V and 6 from J, leaving 12 bases between them. Germline lookup yields CDR1 ENHRY and CDR2 SYGVKD. The CDR3 length is 14 residues. CDR3 coding DNA: TGTGCCATCAGTGACCCTCGCCGGGGCAATGAGCAGTTCTTC. Amino acids: CAISDPRRGNEQFF.

There are a few counts of this clonotype. The chain carries TRBV7-3 and TRBJ2-3; 7 bases are shared with TRBD2. The trim removed 1 base at V and 1 base at J, leaving 5 bases unmatched. The CDR3 runs to 16 residues. CDR1 is SGHTA and CDR2 is FQGTGA in the germline V gene. This chain's CDR3 is CASSLRNLAGTDTQYF. The CDR3 DNA sequence: TGTGCCAGCAGCTTAAGAAATCTAGCGGGCACAGATACGCAGTATTTT. Supplemented by reference TRBV7-3 and TRBJ2-3, the full variable domain reads GAGVSQTPSNKVTEKGKYVELRCDPISGHTALYWYRQSLGQGPEFLIYFQGTGAADDSGLPNDRFFAVRPEGSVSTLKIQRTERGDSAVYLCASSLRNLAGTDTQYFGPGTRLTVL.

This clonotype was seen many times. This chain uses TRBV20-1 with TRBJ2-5; D may be TRBD2 (7 bases). The germline V gene has CDR1 DFQATT and CDR2 SNEGSKA (reference sequence). The CDR3 runs to 12 residues. The V and J ends lost 6 bases and 5 bases respectively, with 13 bases between them. CDR3 DNA sequence: TGCAGTGCCAAGGGGGGGCGGGAGACCCAGTACTTC. This gives the protein CSAKGGRETQYF.

With respect to this clonotype: A clone one base away is much larger, so this may be a read error. The V gene is TRBV29-1, the J gene TRBJ2-1; D not resolved. Germline V gives CDR1 SQVTM, CDR2 ANQGSEA. CDR3 length: 12 residues. CDR3 nucleotides: TGCGGCGTTGGAAGCACAGCCAATGAGCAGTTCTTC. Residues: CGVGSTANEQFF.

The genes are TRBV20-1 and TRBJ2-1, with D maybe TRBD2 (5 bases). Per the germline V gene, CDR1 is DFQATT and CDR2 is SNEGSKA (reference sequence). Trimming left V 1 base short and J 0 bases short, with 10 bases between. CDR3 length equals 15 residues. This CDR3 is CSARGTLSSYNEQFF. CDR3 nucleotides: TGCAGTGCTAGAGGGACTCTTAGCTCCTACAATGAGCAGTTCTTC.

This clonotype occurred many times. The J gene is TRBJ2-5, the V gene TRBV2; the match to TRBD2 covers 9 bases. V trimming: 6 bases; J trimming: 5 bases; junction bases outside the gene matches: 7. Germline-derived CDR1 and CDR2 are SNHLY and FYNNEI. The CDR3 runs to 14 residues. The CDR3 loop is CASSQLAGLETQYF. In DNA, the CDR3 is TGTGCCAGCAGCCAGCTAGCGGGATTGGAGACCCAGTACTTC.

This chain joins TRBV18 and TRBJ1-5, with no clear D. The germline V gene has CDR1 KGHSH and CDR2 LQKENI. The ends were cut back, 2 bases at V and 0 bases at J, with 11 bases in the middle. The CDR3 consists of 16 residues. As DNA, the CDR3 is TGTGCCAGCTCACCATCCTCCCAGTATAGCAATCAGCCCCAGCATTTT. Translated, it gives CASSPSSQYSNQPQHF.

The genes are TRBV29-1 and TRBJ1-4; TRBD1 aligns across 8 bases. Germline V gives CDR1 SQVTM, CDR2 ANQGSEA. Trimming at V came to 7 bases and at J to 6 bases, leaving 4 bases not matched to a gene. The CDR3 spans 12 residues. DNA of the CDR3: TGCAGCGCAGGGGGCTGGGATGAAAAACTGTTTTTT. This translates into CSAGGWDEKLFF.

The V gene is TRBV14, the J gene TRBJ2-7; D is possibly TRBD2 (6 bases). Germline V gene data show CDR1 as SGHDN and CDR2 as FVKESK. CDR3 length equals 13 residues. The V gene lost 4 bases and the J gene lost 7 bases, with 14 bases spanning the gap. The chain's CDR3 is CASSPRREGEQYF. The CDR3 coding sequence is TGTGCCAGCAGCCCCAGGAGGGAAGGAGAGCAGTACTTC.

The chain has TRBV29-1 and TRBJ1-1; maybe TRBD1 (5 bases). CDR1 SQVTM and CDR2 ANQGSEA come from the germline V gene. V was shortened by 7 bases and J by 7 bases, with 16 bases between the two germline ends. The CDR3 covers 12 residues. The CDR3 loop is CSAGYWGGEAFF. The DNA for the CDR3 is TGCAGCGCAGGCTATTGGGGCGGTGAAGCTTTCTTT.

CDR3 region: CASRTTGGYTDTQYF. The DNA for the CDR3 is TGCGCCAGCAGAACTACAGGGGGGTACACAGATACGCAGTATTTT. The chain couples TRBV5-1 to TRBJ2-3, with 8 nucleotides matching TRBD1. The V gene's germline CDR1 is SGHRS and CDR2 YFSETQ. CDR3 length: 15 residues. Germline trimming cut 5 bases from V and 2 bases from J; bases unmatched to any gene: 7.

J is TRBJ2-1 and V is TRBV5-1, with D unclear. Trimming cost V 0 bases and J 9 bases, with 10 bases left between them. The CDR3 has 13 residues. Germline CDR1 SGHRS, CDR2 YFSETQ. Here the CDR3 DNA reads TGCGCCAGCAGCTTGGTGGCAGCTCTTGAGCAGTTCTTC. Its protein product is CASSLVAALEQFF.

In this sample, this clonotype turned up many times. The CDR3 spells CASRGHNEQFF. The CDR3 DNA sequence: TGTGCCAGCAGGGGCCACAATGAGCAGTTCTTC. The V call is TRBV27, the J call TRBJ2-1; D is ambiguous. This CDR3 has 11 amino acids. CDR1 and CDR2 from the germline V gene are MNHEY and SMNVEV (reference sequence). Trimming left V 6 bases short and J 5 bases short, with 5 bases between.

The V call is TRBV11-2, the J call TRBJ2-3; D is unclear. V lost 3 bases and J lost 3, with 10 bases in between. The length of the CDR3 is 14 residues. In germline, CDR1 is SGHAT, CDR2 FQNNGV. The CDR3 bases are TGTGCCAGCAGCTTGGTGGGGAAAACAGATACGCAGTATTTT. It codes for CASSLVGKTDTQYF.

This clonotype was seen repeatedly, ten times or more. V gene TRBV10-3 combines with J gene TRBJ2-7; D uncertain. V lost 5 bases to trimming and J lost 6 bases, with 17 bases between them. The CDR3 consists of 14 residues. Germline CDR1 and CDR2: ENHRY and SYGVKD. This CDR3 reads CAISSGPQPGEQYF. CDR3 nucleotide sequence: TGTGCCATCAGTTCCGGGCCCCAACCGGGCGAGCAGTACTTC.